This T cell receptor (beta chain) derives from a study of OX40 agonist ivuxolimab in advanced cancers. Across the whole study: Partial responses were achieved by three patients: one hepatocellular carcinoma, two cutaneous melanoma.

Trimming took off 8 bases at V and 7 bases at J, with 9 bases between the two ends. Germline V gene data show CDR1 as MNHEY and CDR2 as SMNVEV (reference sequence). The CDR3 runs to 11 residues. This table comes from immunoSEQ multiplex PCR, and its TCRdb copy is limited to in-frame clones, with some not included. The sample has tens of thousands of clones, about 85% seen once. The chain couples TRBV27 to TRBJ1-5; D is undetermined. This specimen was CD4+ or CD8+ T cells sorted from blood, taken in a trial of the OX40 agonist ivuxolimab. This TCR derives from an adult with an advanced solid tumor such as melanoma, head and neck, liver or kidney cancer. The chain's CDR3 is CASPPLQPQHF. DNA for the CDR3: TGTGCCAGCCCCCCCCTGCAGCCCCAGCATTTT.